This record looks at one T cell receptor beta chain sequence and its context. Per the original methods: Amplification of reference gene primers provided the estimated nucleated cell counts. The repertoire was sequenced with immunoSEQ multiplex PCR; TCRdb's copy has only in-frame clones and lacks some. D and trimming come from the DNA, and the V and J calls and clone size come from that table. The sample shows 55,000 to 80,000 clones, over 65% of them seen only once. This specimen belongs to a study of blood T cell repertoires in COVID-19. Study summary: Samples of COVID-19 (acute and convalescent) were obtained from the United States, Italy and Spain. From T cells, B-cell-depleted T cells, or PBMCs came the material, which was cDNA or gDNA.

V gave up 4 bases and J gave up 3 bases, with 11 bases separating them. Germline assignment: CDR1 SGDLS and CDR2 YYNGEE. The CDR3 length is 15 residues. Seattle patients were enrolled while actively infected and followed longitudinally. Sequencing input: peripheral blood. This receptor was identified in a man aged 55 to 70 with COVID-19, enrolled during active disease. The rearrangement links TRBV9 to TRBJ2-6; possibly TRBD1 for D (7 bases). The CDR3 coding sequence is TGTGCCAGCAGCCCAGGGGGAGGTGGGGCCAACGTCCTGACTTTC. Its protein is CASSPGGGGANVLTF.